Presented here are 2 T cell receptor beta chains from one specimen sequenced in a study of cytomegalovirus exposure and HLA in healthy donors. This PCR relied on a set of 60 Vbeta primers and 13 Jbeta primers. Assay: immunoSEQ multiplex PCR; the TCRdb copy retains only in-frame clones and omits some. The repertoire has roughly 160,000 clones, roughly 73% of them found once; the top ten carry around 8.3%. Sequencing input: PBMCs. These receptors were obtained from a woman between 40 and 50 years old in good health and CMV-seropositive.

On this clone itself: Its ends do not fully match the called genes, so a read error is possible. J is TRBJ1-3 and V is TRBV5-5, with D perhaps matching TRBD1 (5 bases). CDR1 SGHKS and CDR2 YYEKEE come from the germline V gene (reference sequence). The length of the CDR3 is 15 residues. This chain's CDR3 is CASSLAGVPGNTIYF. For the CDR3, the DNA is TGTGCCAGCAGTTTGGCGGGGGTCCCTGGAAACACCATATATTTT.

This clone has just one count. This chain joins TRBV4-1 and TRBJ1-1, with 8 bases that match TRBD1. V gave up 1 base and J gave up 6 bases; unmatched junction bases: 10. The V gene's germline CDR1 is MGHRA and CDR2 YSYEKL. There are 16 residues in the CDR3. The CDR3 loop is CASSQGHARGRAEAFF. CDR3 sequence (DNA): TGCGCCAGCAGCCAAGGTCATGCCAGGGGGCGCGCTGAAGCTTTCTTT.